These T cell receptor beta chains were read from a single sample in a study of OX40 agonist ivuxolimab in advanced cancers. TCRdb keeps only in-frame clones here, not all; method: immunoSEQ multiplex PCR. The sample lists around 35,000 clones, less than 85% occurring once. Sample: CD4+ or CD8+ T cells sorted from blood, taken in a trial of the OX40 agonist ivuxolimab. The receptors were sampled from an adult with an advanced solid tumor such as melanoma, head and neck, liver or kidney cancer. The CDR3 runs from the conserved cysteine through the conserved F or W. D genes are given only for firm matches. Not every row has a clone size; where given, it reads once, few, many or a size class.

-	TRBV28	-	TRBJ2-3	TGTGCCAGCAGTTTGCCCTCCCGTCTGGATACGCAGTATTTT	CASSLPSRLDTQYF
once	TRBV9	TRBD1	TRBJ2-7	TGTGCCAGCAGCGTAGGAGGACAGGGCTACGAGCAGTACTTC	CASSVGGQGYEQYF
-	TRBV4-1	-	TRBJ1-1	TGCGCCAGCAGCCAAATTATGGACGCCCTAAGGACTGAAGCTTTCTTT	CASSQIMDALRTEAFF
few	TRBV2	TRBD2	TRBJ2-5	TGTGCCAGCAGTGGCCCTAGCGGGGGGGAAGAGACCCAGTACTTC	CASSGPSGGEETQYF
-	TRBV5-1	-	TRBJ2-7	TGCGCCAGCAGCTACACAGGGACCTCCTACGAGCAGTACTTC	CASSYTGTSYEQYF
-	TRBV29-1	-	TRBJ1-1	TGCAGCCCCCGGATGGGCACTGAAGCTTTCTTT	CSPRMGTEAFF
-	TRBV7-6	-	TRBJ2-3	TGTGCCAGCAGCCCTGGAAATACGCAGTATTTT	CASSPGNTQYF
-	TRBV27	TRBD1	TRBJ2-7	TGTGCCAGCAGCGGGACAGGGGGCTACGAGCAGTACTTC	CASSGTGGYEQYF
-	TRBV10-3	TRBD2	TRBJ2-1	TGTGCCATCACCCCCGGGGGGGTTTACAATGAGCAGTTCTTC	CAITPGGVYNEQFF
-	TRBV6-4	TRBD1	TRBJ2-5	TGTGCCAGCACCTCACTCCGGGACAGGGGCCAAGAGACCCAGTACTTC	CASTSLRDRGQETQYF
few	TRBV10-3	TRBD1	TRBJ2-1	TGTGCCATCAGCGAACAGGGGAATGAGCAGTTCTTC	CAISEQGNEQFF
many	TRBV7-9	-	TRBJ1-2	TGTGCCAGCAGCTGGCTCGGGTCGGGCTATGGCTACACCTTC	CASSWLGSGYGYTF
-	TRBV11-1	-	TRBJ1-6	TGTGCCAGCAGCTTGACAGGACGGGGAAATTCACCCCTCCACTTT	CASSLTGRGNSPLHF
once	TRBV18	TRBD1	TRBJ2-7	TGTGCCAGCTCACCACCGGGGACAGGGGGACACGAGCAGTACTTC	CASSPPGTGGHEQYF
-	TRBV29-1	-	TRBJ2-2	TGCAGCGTTGAAGGGAGGGGGCGCGACACCGGGGAGCTGTTTTTT	CSVEGRGRDTGELFF
-	TRBV4-2	TRBD1	TRBJ2-7	TGTGCCAGCAGCCAAGATGAGGGGGTGAGGGACAGCCCACTGGAGCAGTACTTC	CASSQDEGVRDSPLEQYF
-	TRBV30	-	TRBJ2-1	TGTGCCTGGAGTGTAAGCAATGAGCAGTTCTTC	CAWSVSNEQFF
-	TRBV5-6	TRBD2	TRBJ2-5	TGTGCCAGCAGCTTGTCCAGCGGGAGGCGAGAGACCCAGTACTTC	CASSLSSGRRETQYF
once	TRBV6-5	TRBD2	TRBJ2-1	TGTGCCAGCAGTTCGGGACTAGCGGGGGGGCCGGGTGAGCAGTTCTTC	CASSSGLAGGPGEQFF
-	TRBV25-1	-	TRBJ1-4	TGTGCCAGCAGTGAATTACAGCTGGGTGAAAAACTGTTTTTT	CASSELQLGEKLFF
-	TRBV7-9	TRBD2	TRBJ2-1	TGTGCCAGCAGCCCGCGGACTAGCGGGAGAATTGGTGAGCAGTTCTTC	CASSPRTSGRIGEQFF
-	TRBV29-1	TRBD2	TRBJ2-3	TGCAGCGTCCGGACTAGCGGGAGACGCACAGATACGCAGTATTTT	CSVRTSGRRTDTQYF
-	TRBV6-1	-	TRBJ2-7	TGTGCCAGCACTGTATTGAGGAGCTACGAGCAGTACTTC	CASTVLRSYEQYF
-	TRBV2	-	TRBJ2-4	TGTGCCAGCACCGAGGGTAGGGTGACGTACTTC	CASTEGRVTYF
few	TRBV7-8	-	TRBJ2-7	TGTGCCAGCAGCCGAAGCTCCTACGAGCAGTACTTC	CASSRSSYEQYF
-	TRBV20-1	-	TRBJ2-7	TGCAGTGCTGGCCCCACAGGCGAGCAGTACTTC	CSAGPTGEQYF